These 9 T cell receptor beta chains were all obtained from the same sample, sequenced in a study of CD8+ T cells in alopecia areata. Investigators isolated RNA and reverse transcribed it into cDNA to act as the sequencing template. Only in-frame clones appear in the TCRdb table, and some are missing; sequencing was by immunoSEQ multiplex PCR. The repertoire includes some 120,000 clones, over 60% of them detected once, and around 5.7% sits in the top ten. Treatment here: oral pan-JAK inhibitor, 5-10 mg twice daily. Here the sequenced sample was CD4+ T cells sorted from blood, taken at week 4, from a patient treated with tofacitinib. These receptors came from a human donor with alopecia areata.

This clone was observed a single time. This rearrangement joins TRBV28 to TRBJ2-4; 7 bases are shared with TRBD1. This CDR3 has 16 residues. V lost 5 bases and J lost 0; bases outside the gene matches: 7. Germline CDR1 and CDR2: MDHEN and SYDVKM. The chain's CDR3 is CASSPGQLTAKNIQYF. CDR3 nucleotide sequence: TGTGCCAGCAGTCCGGGACAGCTAACAGCCAAAAACATTCAGTACTTC. Filled out from reference TRBV28 and TRBJ2-4, the complete variable domain reads DVKVTQSSRYLVKRTGEKVFLECVQDMDHENMFWYRQDPGLGLRLIYFSYDVKMKEKGDIPEGYSVSREKKERFSLILESASTNQTSMYLCASSPGQLTAKNIQYFGAGTRLSVL.

V gene TRBV15 combines with J gene TRBJ2-5; a weak D match, TRBD1 (5 bases). The germline gives CDR1 LNHNV, CDR2 YYDKDF (reference sequence). Trimming left V 1 base short and J 5 bases short, with 8 bases between. This CDR3 region has 13 residues. As DNA, the CDR3 is TGTGCCACCAGCAGAGTTAGGGGTGAGACCCAGTACTTC. Amino acid sequence: CATSRVRGETQYF.

V gene TRBV30 combines with J gene TRBJ2-5, with D unclear. This CDR3 region has 12 residues. Germline V lookup: CDR1 GTSNPN, CDR2 SVGIG (reference sequence). V lost 4 bases and J 4 bases, leaving 10 bases between the germline ends. The CDR3 is CAWTPGPETQYF. DNA for the CDR3: TGTGCCTGGACCCCCGGGCCAGAGACCCAGTACTTC.

V gene TRBV2 combines with J gene TRBJ1-2, with TRBD1 matching over 7 bases. The CDR3 is made up of 14 amino acids. J was trimmed by 4 bases and V by 4 bases; bases with no gene match: 6. Germline CDR1 reads SNHLY; CDR2 reads FYNNEI. This CDR3 reads CASSGDGTAYGYTF. CDR3 bases: TGTGCCAGCAGTGGAGACGGGACAGCCTATGGCTACACCTTC.

The rearrangement uses TRBV30 and TRBJ2-1, with a possible D match to TRBD2 (5 bases). V was cut by 3 bases and J by 9 bases, with 9 bases left in between. Germline V gene sequence: CDR1 GTSNPN, CDR2 SVGIG (reference sequence). The CDR3 runs to 11 residues. CDR3 in amino acids: CAWSPEGEQFF. The CDR3 DNA follows: TGTGCCTGGAGCCCTGAGGGTGAGCAGTTCTTC.

The chain joins TRBV7-9 to TRBJ2-5; 10 nucleotides align to TRBD1. There are 18 residues in the CDR3. Germline CDR1 reads SEHNR; CDR2 reads FQNEAQ (reference sequence). The junction had 13 bases not matched to a gene; V was cut back by 4 bases and J by 2 bases. The DNA of the CDR3 is TGTGCCAGCAGCTACCGGGACAGGGGCGAGAGAAAGCAAGAGACCCAGTACTTC. Residues: CASSYRDRGERKQETQYF. Complete variable domain (other parts from reference TRBV7-9 and TRBJ2-5): DTGVSQNPRHKITKRGQNVTFRCDPISEHNRLYWYRQTLGQGPEFLTYFQNEAQLEKSRLLSDRFSAERPKGSFSTLEIQRTEQGDSAMYLCASSYRDRGERKQETQYFGPGTRLLVL.

The chain joins TRBV4-1 to TRBJ1-2; no clear D gene. The germline CDR1 and CDR2 sequences are MGHRA and YSYEKL. Trimming left V 1 base short and J 4 bases short, with 19 bases between. The CDR3 is 17 residues long. The DNA for the CDR3 is TGCGCCAGCAGCCAAGCCGGGAGCTCGGAGGCTGCCTATGGCTACACCTTC. Its protein product is CASSQAGSSEAAYGYTF.

This clone has only one observation. The chain links TRBV6-5 to TRBJ2-7; D might be TRBD1 or TRBD2, each matching 5 bases. Germline V gives CDR1 MNHEY, CDR2 SVGAGI. Trimming took off 5 bases at V and 2 bases at J, with 16 bases between the two ends. CDR3 size: 15 residues. CDR3 in amino acids: CASSTTGTGPYEQYF. The CDR3 region has the DNA TGTGCCAGCAGTACAACCGGGACGGGGCCCTACGAGCAGTACTTC.

This clone was counted a single time. The V and J genes are TRBV18 and TRBJ1-5; D not resolved. The CDR3 totals 14 residues. With 2 bases removed from V and 5 bases from J, the gap between germline ends came to 10 bases. The germline V gene has CDR1 KGHSH and CDR2 LQKENI. DNA for the CDR3: TGTGCCAGCTCACCATTAGGCGGGTATCAGCCCCAGCATTTT. Translated, it gives CASSPLGGYQPQHF.